These 7 T cell receptor beta chains share one sample of origin, sequenced in a study of cytomegalovirus exposure and HLA in healthy donors. 60 Vbeta and 13 Jbeta primers were used in PCR. Data came from immunoSEQ multiplex PCR; TCRdb stores just in-frame clones and leaves some out. The top ten clones hold around 3% of a sample with 150,000 to 200,000 clones, approximately 83% of them seen once. Sequences were obtained from PBMCs. All receptors come from a male donor in good health and CMV-seronegative.

The rearrangement links TRBV7-8 to TRBJ2-7; TRBD1 aligns across 10 bases. The CDR3 loop spans 14 amino acids. CDR1 SGHVS and CDR2 FQNEAQ come from the germline V gene. The V segment lost 1 base and the J segment 5 bases; nucleotides outside the gene matches: 2. The CDR3 sequence: CASSLGDRGNEQYF. CDR3 bases: TGTGCCAGCAGCTTAGGGGACAGGGGCAACGAGCAGTACTTC.

This chain uses TRBV5-1 with TRBJ2-7, with 10 positions matching TRBD2. The CDR3 contains 16 residues. The germline gives CDR1 SGHRS, CDR2 YFSETQ. The V gene end was trimmed by 1 base and the J gene end by 5 bases; junction bases not matched to a gene: 9. The CDR3 spells CASSLSEGLAADEQYF. Here the CDR3 DNA reads TGCGCCAGCAGCTTGAGTGAAGGACTAGCGGCCGACGAGCAGTACTTC. The variable domain in full, with the rest retrieved from reference TRBV5-1 and TRBJ2-7, is KAGVTQTPRYLIKTRGQQVTLSCSPISGHRSVSWYQQTPGQGLQFLFEYFSETQRNKGNFPGRFSGRQFSNSRSEMNVSTLELGDSALYLCASSLSEGLAADEQYFGPGTRLTVT.

The chain joins TRBV6-5 to TRBJ2-7; 11 nucleotides align to TRBD1. The V gene end was trimmed by 2 bases and the J gene end by 7 bases; junction bases not matched to a gene: 10. Per germline, CDR1 MNHEY and CDR2 SVGAGI. This CDR3 is built from 16 residues. The CDR3 loop is CASSYPRTGGGLEQYF. The CDR3 DNA is TGTGCCAGCAGTTACCCGCGGACAGGGGGCGGATTAGAGCAGTACTTC.

V gene TRBV7-3 combines with J gene TRBJ1-6; possible D gene TRBD1, 5 bases. V lost 3 bases and J lost 7, with 13 bases in between. This CDR3 is 15 amino acids long. Per the germline V gene, CDR1 is SGHTA and CDR2 is FQGTGA. The CDR3 reads CASSLFGGGNSPLHF. CDR3 DNA: TGTGCCAGCAGCTTGTTCGGGGGTGGGAATTCACCCCTCCACTTT.

The chain uses TRBV9 and TRBJ2-3; D unclear. Germline lookup yields CDR1 SGDLS and CDR2 YYNGEE. CDR3 length equals 14 residues. V was shortened by 1 base and J by 1 base, with 7 bases between the two germline ends. The CDR3 reads CASSVTLGTDTQYF. The CDR3 bases are TGTGCCAGCAGCGTAACTCTAGGCACAGATACGCAGTATTTT.

This clone was recorded a few times. The chain links TRBV2 to TRBJ1-1; D may be TRBD1 (5 bases). V lost 7 bases to trimming and J lost 1 base, with 7 bases between them. The CDR3 length is 12 residues. Germline values: CDR1 SNHLY, CDR2 FYNNEI. CDR3 in amino acids: CASKGSNTEAFF. The CDR3 DNA reads as TGTGCCAGCAAGGGGTCGAACACTGAAGCTTTCTTT.

This clone appeared a few times. The rearrangement joins TRBV5-6 to TRBJ1-6; TRBD1 aligns across 8 bases. Trimming cost V 2 bases and J 7 bases; bases outside gene matches: 11. The CDR3 covers 17 residues. The germline V gene encodes CDR1 SGHDT and CDR2 YYEEEE. This CDR3 is CASSLGQGLRQNSPLHF. Here the CDR3 DNA reads TGTGCCAGCAGCTTAGGACAGGGTTTAAGACAGAATTCACCCCTCCACTTT.